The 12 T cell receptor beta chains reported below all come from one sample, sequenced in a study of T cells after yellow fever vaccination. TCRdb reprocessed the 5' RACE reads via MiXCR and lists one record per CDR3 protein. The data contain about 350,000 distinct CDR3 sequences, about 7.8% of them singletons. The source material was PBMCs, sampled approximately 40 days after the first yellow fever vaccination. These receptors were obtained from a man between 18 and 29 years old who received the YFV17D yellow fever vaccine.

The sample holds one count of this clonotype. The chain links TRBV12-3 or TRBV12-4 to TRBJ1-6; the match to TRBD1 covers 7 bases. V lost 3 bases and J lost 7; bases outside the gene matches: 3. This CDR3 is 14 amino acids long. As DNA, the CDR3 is TGTGCCAGCAGTTTTGTGGGACAGAATTCACCCCTCCACTTT. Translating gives CASSFVGQNSPLHF.

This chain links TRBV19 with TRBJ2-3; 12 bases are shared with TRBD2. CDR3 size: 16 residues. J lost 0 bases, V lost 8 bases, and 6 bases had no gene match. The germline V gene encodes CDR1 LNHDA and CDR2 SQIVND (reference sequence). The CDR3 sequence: CASGRLAGESTDTQYF. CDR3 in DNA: TGTGCCAGTGGGCGACTAGCGGGGGAGAGCACAGATACGCAGTATTTT.

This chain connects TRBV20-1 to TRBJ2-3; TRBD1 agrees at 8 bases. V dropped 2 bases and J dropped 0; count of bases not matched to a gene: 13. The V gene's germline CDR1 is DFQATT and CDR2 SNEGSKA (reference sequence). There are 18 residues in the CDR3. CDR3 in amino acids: CSARYRGRGPFSTDTQYF. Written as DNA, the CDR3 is TGCAGTGCTAGATATAGAGGCAGGGGGCCTTTTAGCACAGATACGCAGTATTTT.

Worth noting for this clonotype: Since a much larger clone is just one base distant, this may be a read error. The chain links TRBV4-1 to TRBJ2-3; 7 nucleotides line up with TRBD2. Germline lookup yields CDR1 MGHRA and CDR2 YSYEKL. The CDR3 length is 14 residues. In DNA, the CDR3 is TGCACCAGCACCACGGGGGGTCGGACAGATACGCAGTATTTT. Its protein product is CTSTTGGRTDTQYF.

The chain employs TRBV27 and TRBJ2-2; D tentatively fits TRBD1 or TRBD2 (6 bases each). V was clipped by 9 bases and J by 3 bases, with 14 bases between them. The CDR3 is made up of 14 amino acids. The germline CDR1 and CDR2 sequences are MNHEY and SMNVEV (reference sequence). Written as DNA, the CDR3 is TGTGCCAGTAGGTGGGGGGCGCACACCGGGGAGCTGTTTTTT. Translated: CASRWGAHTGELFF.

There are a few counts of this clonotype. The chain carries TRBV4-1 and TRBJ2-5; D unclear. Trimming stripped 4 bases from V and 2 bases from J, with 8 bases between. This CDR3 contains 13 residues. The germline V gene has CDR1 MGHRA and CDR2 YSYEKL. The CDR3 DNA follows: TGCGCCAGCAGCCGAAGGGATCAAGAGACCCAGTACTTC. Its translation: CASSRRDQETQYF.

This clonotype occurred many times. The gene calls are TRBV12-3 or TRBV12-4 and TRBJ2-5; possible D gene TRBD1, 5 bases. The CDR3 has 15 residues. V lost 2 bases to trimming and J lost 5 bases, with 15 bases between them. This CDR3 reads CASSLWTSGGETQYF. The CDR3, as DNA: TGTGCCAGCAGTTTATGGACATCGGGTGGCGAGACCCAGTACTTC.

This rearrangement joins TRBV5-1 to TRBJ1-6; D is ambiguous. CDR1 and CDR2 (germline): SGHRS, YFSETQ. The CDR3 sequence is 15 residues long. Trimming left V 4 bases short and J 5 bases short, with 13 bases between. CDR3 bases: TGCGCCAGCAGCCTCCTTATGGGAAATAATTCACCCCTCCACTTT. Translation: CASSLLMGNNSPLHF.

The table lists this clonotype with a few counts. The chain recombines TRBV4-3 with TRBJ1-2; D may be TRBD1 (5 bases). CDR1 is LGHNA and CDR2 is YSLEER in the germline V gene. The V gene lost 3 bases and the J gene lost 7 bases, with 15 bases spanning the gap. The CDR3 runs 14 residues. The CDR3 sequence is CASSHHRDLGGYTF. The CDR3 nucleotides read TGCGCCAGCAGCCACCACCGGGACCTCGGTGGCTACACCTTC.

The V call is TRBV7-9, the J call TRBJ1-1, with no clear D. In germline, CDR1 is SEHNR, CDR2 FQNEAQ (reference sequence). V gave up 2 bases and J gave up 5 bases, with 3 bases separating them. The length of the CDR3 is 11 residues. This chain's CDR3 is CASSLKTEAFF. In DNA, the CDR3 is TGTGCCAGCAGCTTAAAGACTGAAGCTTTCTTT.

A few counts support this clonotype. The CDR3 loop reads CASTSGGGEDTQYF. The CDR3 region has the DNA TGCGCCAGCACCTCTGGGGGGGGTGAAGATACGCAGTATTTT. The rearrangement uses TRBV5-1 and TRBJ2-3; TRBD2 agrees at 7 bases. In germline, CDR1 is SGHRS, CDR2 YFSETQ. This CDR3 region has 14 residues. V was pared by 6 bases and J by 5 bases, with 9 bases of the junction left unmatched.

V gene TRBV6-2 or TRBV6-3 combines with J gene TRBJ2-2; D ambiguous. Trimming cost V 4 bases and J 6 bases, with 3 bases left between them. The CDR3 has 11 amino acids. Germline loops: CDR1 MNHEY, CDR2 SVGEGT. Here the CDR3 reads CASSWAGELFF. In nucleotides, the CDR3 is TGTGCCAGCAGTTGGGCCGGGGAGCTGTTTTTT.